One and the same sample provided the 2 T cell receptor beta chains below, sequenced in a study of radiation and T cells in renal cell carcinoma (dated by TCRdb to about 2020). The label giving this sample's time point can be read as: blood 4 weeks post-SBRT, at nephrectomy. The treatment or condition label for this specimen denotes: 15 Gy SBRT to primary tumor, nephrectomy 4 weeks later. The receptor library was made with the immunoSEQ multiplex PCR assay. TCRdb took over this immuneACCESS table, retaining in-frame rearrangements with V and J assigned. Such tables are incomplete; in checked studies, under half of the missing clones stem from an unresolved V gene, and the remainder is unexplained. Recorded for this sample are 75,000 to 95,000 clones; around four fifths of them occurred a single time. Around 9.4% of the sample is taken by the ten largest. The sequencing here drew on blood, taken from a patient whose treatment included radiotherapy and nephrectomy. The receptor set was obtained from a man aged 50 or older with renal cell carcinoma.

The chain carries TRBV7-2 and TRBJ1-5; 10 nucleotides line up with TRBD1. CDR3 length: 16 amino acids. Per the germline V gene, CDR1 is SGHTA and CDR2 is FQGNSA. After removal of 4 bases from V and 5 bases from J, the junction contained 8 bases not matched to a gene. CDR3 sequence (DNA): TGTGCCAGCAGCTCACTTAGGGACAGGGGCGATCAGCCCCAGCATTTT. It yields the protein CASSSLRDRGDQPQHF.

The chain uses TRBV5-1 and TRBJ2-1; 7 bases map to TRBD1. This CDR3 region has 16 residues. Germline CDR1 is SGHRS and CDR2 is YFSETQ. V lost 0 bases to trimming and J lost 0 bases; unmatched junction nucleotides: 3. CDR3 residues: CASSLDWDSSYNEQFF. The CDR3, as DNA: TGCGCCAGCAGCTTGGACTGGGACAGCTCCTACAATGAGCAGTTCTTC. The full variable domain, rest sourced from reference TRBV5-1 and TRBJ2-1, is KAGVTQTPRYLIKTRGQQVTLSCSPISGHRSVSWYQQTPGQGLQFLFEYFSETQRNKGNFPGRFSGRQFSNSRSEMNVSTLELGDSALYLCASSLDWDSSYNEQFFGPGTRLTVL.